This T cell receptor (beta chain) came from a study of PD-L1 blockade in urothelial cancer. On the study more broadly: The median number of T cells present in blood samples was about 140,000.

This table comes from immunoSEQ multiplex PCR, and its TCRdb copy is limited to in-frame clones, with some not included. This table has more than 35,000 clones, about 89% appearing once. Time point here: pretreatment peripheral blood. The origin of this receptor is a woman between 55 and 75 years old with urothelial cancer. The sequencing used PBMCs, collected around atezolizumab (anti-PD-L1) treatment.

Written as DNA, the CDR3 is TGTGCCAGCAGTTATCTCCCCGTCGCCGTCGGGACTCCTGAAGAGACCCAGTACTTC. This sequence encodes CASSYLPVAVGTPEETQYF. The chain uses TRBV7-9 and TRBJ2-5; D might be TRBD2 (6 bases). Trimming cost V 6 bases and J 3 bases, with 29 bases left between them. CDR3 length equals 19 residues. In germline, CDR1 is SEHNR, CDR2 FQNEAQ (reference sequence).